The present T cell receptor beta chain was sequenced within a study of siplizumab effects on memory and regulatory T cells. With respect to this clone: What it binds is not known.

Produced via immunoSEQ multiplex PCR; TCRdb's table is partial and in-frame only. The sample has around 100,000 clones, about 90% seen once. Study-wide results and caveats: Memory cells that were CD4+ and unstimulated gave rise to alloreactive sequences, which siplizumab significantly reduced. It was never confirmed that proliferating Tregs from siplizumab cultures were suppressive. Solely a minor proportion of alloreactive clones could be assigned to unstimulated subsets. About 80-96% of proliferating CD4+ or CD8+ clones had no assignable naive or memory phenotype.

Germline CDR1 is SGHTA and CDR2 is FQGNSA. There are 15 residues in the CDR3. Between the trimmed V and J ends, which lost 4 bases and 0 bases, there was a span of 10 bases. Sequenced sample: CD4+ T cells sorted from blood. The V and J genes are TRBV7-2 and TRBJ1-5, with D uncertain. The sequence was collected from a human donor in good health. CDR3 residues: CASSSYYASNQPQHF. In DNA form, the CDR3 reads TGTGCCAGCAGCTCCTACTACGCTAGCAATCAGCCCCAGCATTTT.